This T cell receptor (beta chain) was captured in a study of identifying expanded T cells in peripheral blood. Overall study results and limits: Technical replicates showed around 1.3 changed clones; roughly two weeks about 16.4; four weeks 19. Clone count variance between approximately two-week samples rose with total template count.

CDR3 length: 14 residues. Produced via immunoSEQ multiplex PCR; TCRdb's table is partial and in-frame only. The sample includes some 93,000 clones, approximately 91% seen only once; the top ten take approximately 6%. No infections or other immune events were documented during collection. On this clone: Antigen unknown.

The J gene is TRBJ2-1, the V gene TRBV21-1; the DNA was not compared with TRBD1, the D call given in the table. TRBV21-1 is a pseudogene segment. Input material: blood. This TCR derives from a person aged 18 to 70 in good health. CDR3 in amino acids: CASSKEDRSNEQFF. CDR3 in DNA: TGTGCCAGCAGCAAGGAAGACAGGAGCAATGAGCAGTTCTTC.